The 32 T cell receptor beta chains listed next were all sequenced from one sample in a study of T cell responses to AZD1222 COVID-19 vaccine. The method was immunoSEQ multiplex PCR; TCRdb's version includes in-frame clones alone and lacks a portion of them. This table has 120,000 or so clones, around 92% appearing once. Source: peripheral blood, taken on day 0 of AZD1222 vaccination. The receptors were gathered from an adult in good health.

This chain joins TRBV19 and TRBJ1-2; unclear D gene. Germline V gene data show CDR1 as LNHDA and CDR2 as SQIVND (reference sequence). The CDR3 is 14 residues long. Trimming stripped 5 bases from V and 3 bases from J, with 13 bases between. CDR3 in amino acids: CASSAWGVDYGYTF. The CDR3 DNA reads as TGTGCCAGTAGTGCTTGGGGTGTTGACTATGGCTACACCTTC.

This clone has a handful of counts. This sequence joins TRBV7-9 and TRBJ2-2; 10 bases map to TRBD1. The trim removed 5 bases at V and 5 bases at J, leaving 5 bases unmatched. Per the germline V gene, CDR1 is SEHNR and CDR2 is FQNEAQ (reference sequence). This CDR3 is 15 amino acids long. This chain's CDR3 is CASSPGTGDTGELFF. In DNA form, the CDR3 reads TGTGCCAGCAGCCCCGGGACAGGGGATACCGGGGAGCTGTTTTTT.

The CDR3 reads CASSLGPDLTYEQYF. The CDR3 nucleotides read TGTGCCAGCAGCTTAGGACCGGACTTAACCTACGAGCAGTACTTC. V gene TRBV13 combines with J gene TRBJ2-7; a weak D match, TRBD2 (5 bases). CDR1 is PRHDT, CDR2 FYEKMQ, per germline (reference sequence). The CDR3 sequence is 15 residues long. The V end lost 0 bases, the J end lost 2 bases, and 11 bases lay between the germline ends.

The chain is built from TRBV7-2 and TRBJ2-7, with D possibly matching TRBD2 (6 bases). CDR3 length: 17 amino acids. Trimming took off 6 bases at V and 0 bases at J, with 21 bases between the two ends. CDR1 and CDR2 from the germline V gene are SGHTA and FQGNSA. The CDR3 is CASRRKGDGTPSYEQYF. Written as DNA, the CDR3 is TGTGCCAGCAGGCGAAAAGGGGACGGGACTCCCTCCTACGAGCAGTACTTC.

J is TRBJ2-7 and V is TRBV5-1, with TRBD2 matching 8 bases. Germline V gene lookup returns CDR1 SGHRS and CDR2 YFSETQ. V lost 4 bases to trimming and J lost 1 base; unmatched junction nucleotides: 7. The CDR3 loop spans 15 amino acids. The CDR3 sequence is CASSPLAGGSYEQYF. The CDR3 DNA reads as TGCGCCAGCAGCCCCCTCGCGGGAGGATCCTACGAGCAGTACTTC.

The chain is built from TRBV10-3 and TRBJ2-7, with 9 nucleotides matching TRBD1. Trimming at V came to 6 bases and at J to 3 bases, leaving 3 bases not matched to a gene. Germline assignment: CDR1 ENHRY and CDR2 SYGVKD. The CDR3 loop spans 13 amino acids. The CDR3 region has the DNA TGTGCCATCAGGCCGGGACAGGGCTACGAGCAGTACTTC. Protein: CAIRPGQGYEQYF.

The rearrangement uses TRBV9 and TRBJ1-2; D not resolved. The ends were cut back, 0 bases at V and 6 bases at J, with 12 bases in the middle. Germline V gene data show CDR1 as SGDLS and CDR2 as YYNGEE. The length of the CDR3 is 14 residues. Here the CDR3 DNA reads TGTGCCAGCAGCGTAGCTCTCGGGATCGATGGCTACACCTTC. Its translation is CASSVALGIDGYTF.

The rearrangement uses TRBV11-2 and TRBJ2-7; 8 bases fit TRBD1. The CDR3 is made up of 16 amino acids. CDR1 and CDR2 (germline): SGHAT, FQNNGV. With 5 bases clipped from V and 4 bases from J, the junction kept 13 bases outside the gene matches. CDR3: CASSPLDDRGWYEQYF. The CDR3 DNA reads as TGTGCCAGCAGCCCCCTTGATGACAGGGGCTGGTACGAGCAGTACTTC.

This clone was picked up a small number of times. The gene calls are TRBV3-1 (or the pseudogene TRBV3-2) and TRBJ1-2; 9 bases map to TRBD1. This CDR3 region has 15 residues. J gave up 2 bases and V 4 bases, and 5 bases lay outside the gene matches. Germline loops: CDR1 LGHDT, CDR2 YNNKEL (reference sequence). For the CDR3, the DNA is TGTGCCAGCAGCCTACAACAGGGGGCGAACTATGGCTACACCTTC. It encodes CASSLQQGANYGYTF.

The rearrangement uses TRBV6-5 and TRBJ1-5, with D possibly matching TRBD1 (5 bases). Germline CDR1 reads MNHEY; CDR2 reads SVGAGI. CDR3 length equals 14 residues. With 2 bases removed from V and 4 bases from J, the gap between germline ends came to 9 bases. The CDR3 DNA reads TGTGCCAGCAGTTACAGGGACGGAAATCAGCCCCAGCATTTT. Residues: CASSYRDGNQPQHF.

This chain uses TRBV20-1 with TRBJ1-2, with D possibly being TRBD1 (6 bases). There are 10 residues in the CDR3. Germline V gives CDR1 DFQATT, CDR2 SNEGSKA (reference sequence). V lost 7 bases to trimming and J lost 8 bases, with 11 bases between them. The CDR3 DNA sequence: TGCAGTGGGTACAGGGACGGCTACACCTTC. This codes for CSGYRDGYTF.

The chain joins TRBV28 to TRBJ2-1; maybe TRBD2 (6 bases). The V and J ends lost 4 bases and 6 bases respectively, with 10 bases between them. Germline V gene sequence: CDR1 MDHEN, CDR2 SYDVKM. CDR3 length: 13 amino acids. CDR3 bases: TGTGCCAGCAGTTATGCGGGACGCAATGAGCAGTTCTTC. Amino acid sequence: CASSYAGRNEQFF.

This chain uses TRBV30 with TRBJ1-6, with 7 positions matching TRBD1. V was clipped by 3 bases and J by 6 bases; unmatched bases: 5. This CDR3 is 14 amino acids long. In germline, CDR1 is GTSNPN, CDR2 SVGIG (reference sequence). Written as DNA, the CDR3 is TGTGCCTGGAGACGAGGGACAGCTAATTCACCCCTCCACTTT. It encodes CAWRRGTANSPLHF.

The chain has TRBV5-1 and TRBJ1-5; D is possibly TRBD1 (5 bases). The germline V and J ends were trimmed by 2 bases and 2 bases, with 5 bases remaining between them. CDR1 SGHRS and CDR2 YFSETQ come from the germline V gene. There are 13 residues in the CDR3. The CDR3 DNA reads as TGCGCCAGCAGCTTCAGGGGCAATCAGCCCCAGCATTTT. Protein product: CASSFRGNQPQHF.

V gene TRBV7-9 combines with J gene TRBJ2-2; the D is unclear. The V gene's germline CDR1 is SEHNR and CDR2 FQNEAQ (reference sequence). Trimming left V 8 bases short and J 4 bases short, with 14 bases between. CDR3 length: 14 amino acids. The CDR3 DNA follows: TGTGCCAGCCCTCACCGCCGCGGCACCGGGGAGCTGTTTTTT. Translated: CASPHRRGTGELFF.

This clone was found a few times. The chain links TRBV4-1 to TRBJ1-2, with 9 bases that match TRBD1. V lost 2 bases and J lost 7; bases outside the gene matches: 11. The V gene's germline CDR1 is MGHRA and CDR2 YSYEKL. The CDR3 is made up of 16 amino acids. The CDR3 region is CASSQPTGGVGSGYTF. CDR3 in DNA: TGCGCCAGCAGCCAACCTACAGGGGGCGTTGGAAGTGGCTACACCTTC.

CDR3: CASSPGLGIGAETQYF. Here the CDR3 DNA reads TGTGCCAGCAGCCCGGGACTAGGAATAGGCGCAGAGACCCAGTACTTC. This rearrangement joins TRBV27 to TRBJ2-5, with TRBD2 matching over 8 bases. CDR1 MNHEY and CDR2 SMNVEV come from the germline V gene (reference sequence). V shed 6 bases and J 4 bases; nucleotides not matched to a gene: 13. This CDR3 region has 16 residues.

The CDR3 DNA is TGTGCCAGCAGCCCACGTTTGGGGGCGCGAACCGGGGAGCTGTTTTTT. The encoded protein is CASSPRLGARTGELFF. The chain uses TRBV11-1 and TRBJ2-2; possibly TRBD1 for D (6 bases). V dropped 5 bases and J dropped 5 bases, with 18 bases sitting between them. This CDR3 spans 16 amino acids. The germline gives CDR1 SGHAT, CDR2 FQDESV (reference sequence).

The chain couples TRBV27 to TRBJ1-2; D call uncertain. Germline assignment: CDR1 MNHEY and CDR2 SMNVEV (reference sequence). V lost 5 bases and J lost 7, with 17 bases in between. The length of the CDR3 is 14 residues. The CDR3 sequence: CASSTDPHRGGYTF. As DNA, the CDR3 is TGTGCCAGCAGTACGGACCCTCATCGCGGTGGCTACACCTTC.

The chain combines TRBV11-1 with TRBJ1-6, with D perhaps TRBD1 (5 bases). V was cut by 8 bases and J by 8 bases, with 13 bases left in between. From germline, CDR1 is SGHAT and CDR2 FQDESV (reference sequence). CDR3 length equals 13 residues. CDR3 in DNA: TGTGCCAGCGGTACAGGAAGGGATTCACCCCTCCACTTT. Its protein product is CASGTGRDSPLHF.

The gene calls are TRBV5-1 and TRBJ1-2, with D perhaps TRBD1 (5 bases). Trimming removed 0 bases from V and 7 bases from J, with 10 bases in between. The germline V gene has CDR1 SGHRS and CDR2 YFSETQ. The CDR3 covers 13 residues. The CDR3 sequence is CASSLAGLGGYTF. The CDR3 DNA follows: TGCGCCAGCAGCTTGGCGGGGCTGGGTGGCTACACCTTC. The full variable domain, in which reference TRBV5-1 and TRBJ1-2 provide the parts outside the CDR3, is KAGVTQTPRYLIKTRGQQVTLSCSPISGHRSVSWYQQTPGQGLQFLFEYFSETQRNKGNFPGRFSGRQFSNSRSEMNVSTLELGDSALYLCASSLAGLGGYTFGSGTRLTVV.

This chain joins TRBV6-5 and TRBJ2-1; a weak D match, TRBD2 (5 bases). Between the trimmed V and J ends, which lost 0 bases and 8 bases, there was a span of 17 bases. CDR1 and CDR2 from the germline V gene are MNHEY and SVGAGI. The length of the CDR3 is 16 residues. The CDR3 reads CASSYSIPTRGDEQFF. Here the CDR3 DNA reads TGTGCCAGCAGTTACTCGATTCCCACTAGAGGTGATGAGCAGTTCTTC.

This chain uses TRBV19 with TRBJ2-7, with D perhaps TRBD2 (5 bases). CDR3 length equals 14 residues. Trimming removed 1 base from V and 5 bases from J, with 12 bases in between. The germline CDR1 and CDR2 sequences are LNHDA and SQIVND (reference sequence). Here the CDR3 reads CASSIVEGLDEQYF. CDR3 bases: TGTGCCAGTAGTATAGTTGAGGGCTTGGACGAGCAGTACTTC.

This clone was picked up a small number of times. This rearrangement joins TRBV7-9 to TRBJ2-7; 8 bases are a match to TRBD2. Trimming cost V 0 bases and J 0 bases; bases outside gene matches: 7. The CDR3 covers 17 residues. The germline CDR1 and CDR2 sequences are SEHNR and FQNEAQ (reference sequence). CDR3 amino acids: CASSLARGRPSSYEQYF. In DNA form, the CDR3 reads TGTGCCAGCAGCTTAGCCCGCGGGAGGCCAAGCTCCTACGAGCAGTACTTC.

The chain carries TRBV6-2 or TRBV6-3 and TRBJ1-2; D unclear. CDR1 MNHEY and CDR2 SVGEGT come from the germline V gene. This CDR3 has 14 residues. The V end was cut by 5 bases, the J end by 4 bases, with 14 bases between. The DNA for the CDR3 is TGTGCCAGCAGTCCCGAGGGAGGGTCCTATGGCTACACCTTC. It translates to CASSPEGGSYGYTF.

This clone was observed once. The chain combines TRBV19 with TRBJ2-7; D tentatively fits TRBD1 or TRBD2 (6 bases each). This CDR3 comprises 15 residues. The germline V and J ends were trimmed by 5 bases and 5 bases, with 19 bases remaining between them. Germline values: CDR1 LNHDA, CDR2 SQIVND (reference sequence). The CDR3 loop is CASSFGGDTTHEQYF. The CDR3 coding sequence is TGTGCCAGTAGTTTCGGCGGGGACACTACCCACGAGCAGTACTTC.

The chain uses TRBV4-3 and TRBJ1-4; D perhaps matches TRBD1 (5 bases). This CDR3 is 17 amino acids long. Trimming left V 3 bases short and J 0 bases short, with 14 bases between. Germline-derived CDR1 and CDR2 are LGHNA and YSLEER. CDR3 loop: CASSHRPLGATNEKLFF. The CDR3 DNA is TGCGCCAGCAGCCACCGGCCCCTGGGGGCAACTAATGAAAAACTGTTTTTT.

The rearrangement joins TRBV5-1 to TRBJ1-3; maybe TRBD1 (6 bases). Trimming removed 4 bases from V and 7 bases from J, with 18 bases in between. The length of the CDR3 is 15 residues. Germline loops: CDR1 SGHRS, CDR2 YFSETQ. DNA for the CDR3: TGCGCCAGCAGCCCCAATCGGGGGGGCACGAACACCATATATTTT. It specifies CASSPNRGGTNTIYF.

This chain uses TRBV28 with TRBJ1-1; no reliable D call. Germline V gene lookup returns CDR1 MDHEN and CDR2 SYDVKM. V gave up 1 base and J gave up 4 bases, with 10 bases separating them. The CDR3 covers 14 residues. For the CDR3, the DNA is TGTGCCAGCAGTTTATTATCCAGCGGCACTGAAGCTTTCTTT. It translates to CASSLLSSGTEAFF.

The chain uses TRBV5-5 and TRBJ1-2; 7 positions match TRBD1. The CDR3 loop spans 19 amino acids. The trim removed 4 bases at V and 1 base at J, leaving 19 bases unmatched. The germline gives CDR1 SGHKS, CDR2 YYEKEE (reference sequence). The CDR3 region is CASSANPTDRDLFNYGYTF. CDR3 nucleotide sequence: TGTGCCAGCAGCGCTAATCCCACCGACAGGGATTTATTTAACTATGGCTACACCTTC.

The CDR3 protein is CASSSFYGNTEAFF. The CDR3, as DNA: TGCGCCAGCAGCTCTTTTTACGGGAACACTGAAGCTTTCTTT. V gene TRBV5-1 combines with J gene TRBJ1-1; D remains ambiguous. This CDR3 contains 14 residues. Germline V gene data show CDR1 as SGHRS and CDR2 as YFSETQ. V lost 3 bases and J 1 base, leaving 10 bases between the germline ends.

The chain recombines TRBV9 with TRBJ2-5, with TRBD2 matching over 9 bases. Trimming removed 4 bases from V and 4 bases from J; junction bases left unmatched: 8. The germline gives CDR1 SGDLS, CDR2 YYNGEE. The CDR3 has 15 amino acids. The CDR3 DNA follows: TGTGCCAGCAGCATGCCGACTAGCGGCGCAGAGACCCAGTACTTC. This translates into CASSMPTSGAETQYF.